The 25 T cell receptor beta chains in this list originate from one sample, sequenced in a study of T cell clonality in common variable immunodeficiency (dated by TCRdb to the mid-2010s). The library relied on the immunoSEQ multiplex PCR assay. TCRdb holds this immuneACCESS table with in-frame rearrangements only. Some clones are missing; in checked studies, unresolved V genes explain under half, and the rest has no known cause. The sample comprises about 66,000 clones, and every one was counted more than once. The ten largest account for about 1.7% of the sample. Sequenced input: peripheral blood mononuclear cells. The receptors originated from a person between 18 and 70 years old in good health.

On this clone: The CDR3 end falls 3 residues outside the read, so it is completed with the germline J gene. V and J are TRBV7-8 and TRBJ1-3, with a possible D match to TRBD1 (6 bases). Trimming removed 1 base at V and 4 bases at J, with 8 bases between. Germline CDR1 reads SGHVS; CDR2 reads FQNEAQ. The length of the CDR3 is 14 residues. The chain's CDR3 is CASSLGDTGNTIYF. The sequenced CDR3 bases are TGTGCCAGCAGCTTAGGGGACACGGGAAACACC.

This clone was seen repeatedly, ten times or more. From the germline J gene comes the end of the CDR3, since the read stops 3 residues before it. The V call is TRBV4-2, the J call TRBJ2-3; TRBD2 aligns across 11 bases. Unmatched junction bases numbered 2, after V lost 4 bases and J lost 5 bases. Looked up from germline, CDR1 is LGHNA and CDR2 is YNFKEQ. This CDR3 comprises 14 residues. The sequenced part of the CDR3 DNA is TGTGCCAGCAGCCTAGGACTAGCGGGAGATACG. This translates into CASSLGLAGDT. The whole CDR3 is CASSLGLAGDTQYF.

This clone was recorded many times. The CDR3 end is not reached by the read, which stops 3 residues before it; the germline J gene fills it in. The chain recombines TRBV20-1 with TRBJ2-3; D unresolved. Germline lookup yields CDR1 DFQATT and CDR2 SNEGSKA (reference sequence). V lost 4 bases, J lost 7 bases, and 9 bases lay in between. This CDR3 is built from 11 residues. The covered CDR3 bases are TGCAGTGCTATCGAGCATTATACG. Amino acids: CSAIEHYT. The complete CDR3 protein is CSAIEHYTQYF.

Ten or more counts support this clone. The CDR3 DNA, read in part, is TGTGCCAGCAGCTTAGGGACTAGCGGGGGAGATACG. Its translation is CASSLGTSGGDT. The whole CDR3 region reads CASSLGTSGGDTQYF. This chain uses TRBV7-3 with TRBJ2-3; 14 positions agree with TRBD2. The CDR3 extends 3 residues past the end of the read, so its final part is completed from the germline J gene. Germline V gives CDR1 SGHTA, CDR2 FQGTGA. This CDR3 is 15 amino acids long. After removal of 2 bases from V and 5 bases from J, the junction contained 0 bases not matched to a gene.

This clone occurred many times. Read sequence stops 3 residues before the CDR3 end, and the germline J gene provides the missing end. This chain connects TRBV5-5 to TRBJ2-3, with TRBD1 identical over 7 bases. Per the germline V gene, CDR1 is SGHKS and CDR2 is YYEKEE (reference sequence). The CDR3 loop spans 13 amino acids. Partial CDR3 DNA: TGTGCATCCAAGAGGCAGGGGGCAGATACG. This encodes CASKRQGADT. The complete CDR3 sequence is CASKRQGADTQYF. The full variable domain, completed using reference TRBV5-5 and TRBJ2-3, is DAGVTQSPTHLIKTRGQQVTLRCSPISGHKSVSWYQQVLGQGPQFIFQYYEKEERGRGNFPDRFSARQFPNYSSELNVNALLLGDSALYLCASKRQGADTQYFGPGTRLTVL.

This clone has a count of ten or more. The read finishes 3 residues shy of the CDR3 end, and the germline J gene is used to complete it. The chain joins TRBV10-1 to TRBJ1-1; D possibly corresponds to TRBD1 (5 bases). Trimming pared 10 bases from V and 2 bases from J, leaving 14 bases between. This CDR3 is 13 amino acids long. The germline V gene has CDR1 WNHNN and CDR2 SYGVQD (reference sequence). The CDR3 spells CATRQNLNTEAFF. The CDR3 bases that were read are TGCGCCACTCGACAGAATTTAAACACTGAA.

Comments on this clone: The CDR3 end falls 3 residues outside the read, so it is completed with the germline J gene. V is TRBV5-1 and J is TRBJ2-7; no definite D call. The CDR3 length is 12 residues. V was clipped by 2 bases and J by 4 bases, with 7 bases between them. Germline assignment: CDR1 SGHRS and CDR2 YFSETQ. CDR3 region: CASSFDKYEQYF. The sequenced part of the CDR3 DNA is TGCGCCAGCAGCTTCGACAAATACGAG.

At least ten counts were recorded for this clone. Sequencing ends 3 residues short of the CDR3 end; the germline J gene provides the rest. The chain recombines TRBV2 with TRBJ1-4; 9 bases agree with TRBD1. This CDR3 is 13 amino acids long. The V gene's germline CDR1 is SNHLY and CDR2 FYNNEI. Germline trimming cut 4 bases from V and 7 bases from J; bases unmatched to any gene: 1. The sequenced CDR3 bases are TGTGCCAGCAGTGTACAGGGGGCTGAAAAA. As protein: CASSVQGAEK. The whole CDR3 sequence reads CASSVQGAEKLFF. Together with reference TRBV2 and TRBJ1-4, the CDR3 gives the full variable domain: EPEVTQTPSHQVTQMGQEVILRCVPISNHLYFYWYRQILGQKVEFLVSFYNNEISEKSEIFDDQFSVERPDGSNFTLKIRSTKLEDSAMYFCASSVQGAEKLFFGSGTQLSVL.

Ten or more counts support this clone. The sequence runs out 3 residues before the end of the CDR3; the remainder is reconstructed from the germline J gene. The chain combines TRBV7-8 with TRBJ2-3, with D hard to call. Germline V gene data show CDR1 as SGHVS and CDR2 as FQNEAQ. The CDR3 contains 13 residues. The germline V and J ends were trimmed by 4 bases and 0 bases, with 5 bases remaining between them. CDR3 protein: CASSSYSTDTQYF. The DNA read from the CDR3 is TGTGCCAGCAGCTCCTATAGCACAGATACG.

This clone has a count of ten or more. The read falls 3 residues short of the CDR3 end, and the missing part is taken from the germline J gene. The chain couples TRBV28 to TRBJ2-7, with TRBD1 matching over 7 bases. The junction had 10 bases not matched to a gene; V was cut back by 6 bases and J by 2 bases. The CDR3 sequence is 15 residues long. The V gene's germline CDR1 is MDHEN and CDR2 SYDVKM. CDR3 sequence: CASRSPGGITYEQYF. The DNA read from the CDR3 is TGTGCCAGCAGGTCTCCAGGGGGAATAACCTACGAG. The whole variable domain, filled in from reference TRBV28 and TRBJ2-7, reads DVKVTQSSRYLVKRTGEKVFLECVQDMDHENMFWYRQDPGLGLRLIYFSYDVKMKEKGDIPEGYSVSREKKERFSLILESASTNQTSMYLCASRSPGGITYEQYFGPGTRLTVT.

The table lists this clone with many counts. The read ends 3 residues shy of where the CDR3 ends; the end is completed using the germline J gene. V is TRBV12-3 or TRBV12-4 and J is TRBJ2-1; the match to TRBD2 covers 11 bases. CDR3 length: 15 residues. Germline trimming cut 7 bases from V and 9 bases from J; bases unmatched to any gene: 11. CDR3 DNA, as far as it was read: TGTGCCAGCAATTATGGGACTAGCGGTGTGGGTGAG. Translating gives CASNYGTSGVGE. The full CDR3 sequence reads CASNYGTSGVGEQFF.

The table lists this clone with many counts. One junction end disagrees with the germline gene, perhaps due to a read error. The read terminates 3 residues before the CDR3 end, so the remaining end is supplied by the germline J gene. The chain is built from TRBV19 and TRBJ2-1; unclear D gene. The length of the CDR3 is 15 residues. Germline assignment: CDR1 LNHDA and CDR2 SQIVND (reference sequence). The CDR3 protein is CASSLDSSSYNEQFF. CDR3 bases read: TGTGCCAGTAGTCTAGACTCCTCCTCCTACAATGAG.

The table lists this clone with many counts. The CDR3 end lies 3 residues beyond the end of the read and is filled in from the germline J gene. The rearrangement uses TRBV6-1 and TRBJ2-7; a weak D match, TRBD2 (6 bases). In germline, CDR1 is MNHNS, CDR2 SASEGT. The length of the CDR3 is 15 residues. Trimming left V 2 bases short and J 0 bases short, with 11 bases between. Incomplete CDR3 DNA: TGTGCCAGCAGTGAAAGTAGCGGTAGCTCCTACGAG. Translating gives CASSESSGSSYE. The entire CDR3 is CASSESSGSSYEQYF.

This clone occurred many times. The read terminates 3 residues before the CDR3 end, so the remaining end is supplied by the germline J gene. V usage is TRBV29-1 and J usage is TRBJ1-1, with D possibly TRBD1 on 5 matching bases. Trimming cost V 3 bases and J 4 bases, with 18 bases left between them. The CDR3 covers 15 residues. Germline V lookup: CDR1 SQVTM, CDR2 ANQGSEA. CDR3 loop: CSVDVGGRMSTEAFF. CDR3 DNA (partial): TGCAGCGTTGACGTCGGGGGGAGGATGAGCACTGAA.

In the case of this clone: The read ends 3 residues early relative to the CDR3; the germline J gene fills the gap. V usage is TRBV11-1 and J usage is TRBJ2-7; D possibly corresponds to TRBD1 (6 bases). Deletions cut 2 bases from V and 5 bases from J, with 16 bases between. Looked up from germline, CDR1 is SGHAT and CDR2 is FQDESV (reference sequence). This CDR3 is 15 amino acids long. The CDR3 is CASSLSGTRANEQYF. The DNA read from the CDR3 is TGTGCCAGCAGCTTATCCGGGACAAGGGCTAACGAG.

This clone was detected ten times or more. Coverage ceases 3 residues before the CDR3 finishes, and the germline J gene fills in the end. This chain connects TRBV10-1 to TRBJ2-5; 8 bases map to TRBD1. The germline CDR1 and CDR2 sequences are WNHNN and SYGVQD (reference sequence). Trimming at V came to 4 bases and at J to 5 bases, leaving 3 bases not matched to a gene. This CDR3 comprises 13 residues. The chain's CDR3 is CASSGTGLETQYF. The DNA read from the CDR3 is TGCGCCAGCAGTGGGACAGGGTTGGAGACC.

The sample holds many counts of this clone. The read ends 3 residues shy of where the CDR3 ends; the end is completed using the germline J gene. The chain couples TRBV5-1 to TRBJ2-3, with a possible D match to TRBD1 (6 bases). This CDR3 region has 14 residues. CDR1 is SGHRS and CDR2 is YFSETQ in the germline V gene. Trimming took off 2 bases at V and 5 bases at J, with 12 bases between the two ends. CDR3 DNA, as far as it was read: TGCGCCAGCAGCTTTGGGACACCTCGAGATACG. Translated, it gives CASSFGTPRDT. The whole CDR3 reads CASSFGTPRDTQYF. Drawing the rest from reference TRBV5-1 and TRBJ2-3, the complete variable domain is KAGVTQTPRYLIKTRGQQVTLSCSPISGHRSVSWYQQTPGQGLQFLFEYFSETQRNKGNFPGRFSGRQFSNSRSEMNVSTLELGDSALYLCASSFGTPRDTQYFGPGTRLTVL.

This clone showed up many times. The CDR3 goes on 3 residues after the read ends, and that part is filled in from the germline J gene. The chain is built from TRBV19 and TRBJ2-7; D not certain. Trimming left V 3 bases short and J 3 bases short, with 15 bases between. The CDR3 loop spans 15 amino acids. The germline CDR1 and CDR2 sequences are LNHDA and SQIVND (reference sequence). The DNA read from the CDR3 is TGTGCCAGTAGTATCAAAGAAACCGGCGGCTACGAG. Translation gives CASSIKETGGYE. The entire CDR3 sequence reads CASSIKETGGYEQYF.

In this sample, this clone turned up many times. The CDR3 sequence: CASSESRGRTGELFF. The sequenced part of the CDR3 DNA is TGCGCCAGCAGTGAGTCGAGGGGCCGAACCGGGGAG. The J gene is TRBJ2-2, the V gene TRBV10-1; D may be TRBD1 or TRBD2 (5 bases each). The observed sequence ends 3 residues before the CDR3 terminus, with the missing tail filled in from the germline J gene. Germline lookup yields CDR1 WNHNN and CDR2 SYGVQD (reference sequence). Deletions cut 0 bases from V and 5 bases from J, with 10 bases between. This CDR3 is 15 amino acids long.

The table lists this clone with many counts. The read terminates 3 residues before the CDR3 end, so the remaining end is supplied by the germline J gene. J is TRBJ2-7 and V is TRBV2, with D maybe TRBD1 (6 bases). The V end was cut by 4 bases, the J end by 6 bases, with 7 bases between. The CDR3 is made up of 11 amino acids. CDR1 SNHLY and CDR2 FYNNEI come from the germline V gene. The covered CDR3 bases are TGTGCCAGCAGTGTGACAGGCGAG. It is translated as CASSVTGE. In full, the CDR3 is CASSVTGEQYF. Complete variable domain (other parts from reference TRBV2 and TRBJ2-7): EPEVTQTPSHQVTQMGQEVILRCVPISNHLYFYWYRQILGQKVEFLVSFYNNEISEKSEIFDDQFSVERPDGSNFTLKIRSTKLEDSAMYFCASSVTGEQYFGPGTRLTVT.

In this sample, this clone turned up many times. CDR3 DNA, as far as it was read: TGTGCCAGCAGTTTACTTGGACAGGGCTATTCACCC. This translates into CASSLLGQGYSP. The whole CDR3 protein is CASSLLGQGYSPLHF. J is TRBJ1-6 and V is TRBV27; 8 bases align to TRBD1. Read coverage stops 3 residues before the CDR3 terminus; the germline J gene supplies the remainder. The CDR3 contains 15 residues. V lost 2 bases and J lost 8; bases outside the gene matches: 5. CDR1 MNHEY and CDR2 SMNVEV come from the germline V gene (reference sequence).

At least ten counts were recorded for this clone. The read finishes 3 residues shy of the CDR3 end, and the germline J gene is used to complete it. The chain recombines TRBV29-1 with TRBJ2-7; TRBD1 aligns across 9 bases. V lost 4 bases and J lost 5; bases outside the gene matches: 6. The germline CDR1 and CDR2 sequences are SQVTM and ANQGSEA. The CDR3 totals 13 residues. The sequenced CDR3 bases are TGCAGCGTTGTCACAGGGGGCCTGAACGAG. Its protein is CSVVTGGLNE. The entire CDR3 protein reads CSVVTGGLNEQYF.

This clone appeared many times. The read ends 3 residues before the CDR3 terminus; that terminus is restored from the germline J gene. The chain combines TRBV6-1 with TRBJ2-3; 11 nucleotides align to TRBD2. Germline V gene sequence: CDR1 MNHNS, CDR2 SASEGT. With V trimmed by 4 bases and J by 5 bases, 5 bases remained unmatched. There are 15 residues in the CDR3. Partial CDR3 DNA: TGTGCCAGCAGTGGCGCTGGGACTAGCGGAGATACG. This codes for CASSGAGTSGDT. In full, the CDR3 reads CASSGAGTSGDTQYF.

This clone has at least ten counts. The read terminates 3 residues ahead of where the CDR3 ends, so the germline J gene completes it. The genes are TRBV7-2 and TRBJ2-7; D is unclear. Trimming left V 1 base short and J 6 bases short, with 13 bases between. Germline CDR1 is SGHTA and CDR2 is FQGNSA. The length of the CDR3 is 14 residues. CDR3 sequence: CASSLDPMQPEQYF. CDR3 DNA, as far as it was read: TGTGCCAGCAGCTTAGACCCTATGCAACCCGAG.

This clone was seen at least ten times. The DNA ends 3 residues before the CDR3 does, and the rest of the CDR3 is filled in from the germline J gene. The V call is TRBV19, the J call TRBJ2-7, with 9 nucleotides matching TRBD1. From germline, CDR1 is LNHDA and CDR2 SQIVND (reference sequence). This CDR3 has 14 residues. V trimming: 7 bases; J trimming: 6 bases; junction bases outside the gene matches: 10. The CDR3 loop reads CASNPAGQGTEQYF. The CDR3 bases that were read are TGTGCCAGTAATCCTGCGGGACAGGGAACCGAG.